This T cell receptor (beta chain) emerged from a study of blood T cells in healthy people across ages. Study-wide results and caveats: Not knowing donor CMV status may have confounded expanded clonotype changes.

CDR3 size: 15 residues. In germline, CDR1 is LGHNA, CDR2 YSLEER. V was shortened by 4 bases and J by 3 bases, with 16 bases between the two germline ends. This clonotype was detected only a few times. No antigen is known for it. Isolation recovered at least 6.5 million PBMCs from every sample. A sample-barcoded 5' primer and a J-beta primer mix were used in a second PCR of roughly 7 to 11 cycles. From the 5' RACE reads, TCRdb called clonotypes with MiXCR, one entry per CDR3 protein. Of roughly 2 million distinct CDR3 sequences listed, roughly 50% were seen once; the top ten hold about 2.1%. The sequenced sample was blood. V and J are TRBV4-3 and TRBJ2-7; D gene uncertain. This clonotype was sampled from a woman aged 40 to 55 in good health. CDR3: CASSPSPGLVYEQYF. CDR3 bases: TGCGCCAGCAGCCCTAGTCCCGGGCTTGTCTACGAGCAGTACTTC.